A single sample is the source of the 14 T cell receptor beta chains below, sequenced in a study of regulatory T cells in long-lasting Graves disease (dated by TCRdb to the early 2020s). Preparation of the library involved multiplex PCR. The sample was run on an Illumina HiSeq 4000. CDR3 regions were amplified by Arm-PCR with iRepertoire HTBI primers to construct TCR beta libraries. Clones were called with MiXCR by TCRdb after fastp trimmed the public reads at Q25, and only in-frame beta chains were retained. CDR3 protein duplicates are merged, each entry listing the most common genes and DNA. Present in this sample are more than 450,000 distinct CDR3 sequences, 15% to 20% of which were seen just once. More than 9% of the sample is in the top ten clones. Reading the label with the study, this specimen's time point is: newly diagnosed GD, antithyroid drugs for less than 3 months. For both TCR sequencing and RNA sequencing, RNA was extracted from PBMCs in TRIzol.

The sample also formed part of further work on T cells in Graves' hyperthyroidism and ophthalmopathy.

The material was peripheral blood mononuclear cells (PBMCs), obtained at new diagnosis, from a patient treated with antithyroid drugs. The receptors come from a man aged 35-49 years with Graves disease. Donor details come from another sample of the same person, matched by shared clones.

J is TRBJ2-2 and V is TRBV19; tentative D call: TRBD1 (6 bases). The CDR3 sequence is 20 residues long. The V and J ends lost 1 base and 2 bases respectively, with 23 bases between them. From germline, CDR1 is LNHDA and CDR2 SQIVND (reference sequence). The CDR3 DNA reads TGTGCCAGTAGTATAGGGTGGGGACGGTTCCTAGGGGGTAACACCGGGGAGCTGTTTTTT. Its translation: CASSIGWGRFLGGNTGELFF.

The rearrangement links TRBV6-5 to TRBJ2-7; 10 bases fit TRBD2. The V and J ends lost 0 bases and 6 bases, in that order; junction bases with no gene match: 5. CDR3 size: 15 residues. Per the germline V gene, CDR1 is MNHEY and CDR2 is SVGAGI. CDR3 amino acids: CASSYSASGRTEQYF. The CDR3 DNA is TGTGCCAGCAGTTACTCGGCTAGCGGGAGAACCGAGCAGTACTTC.

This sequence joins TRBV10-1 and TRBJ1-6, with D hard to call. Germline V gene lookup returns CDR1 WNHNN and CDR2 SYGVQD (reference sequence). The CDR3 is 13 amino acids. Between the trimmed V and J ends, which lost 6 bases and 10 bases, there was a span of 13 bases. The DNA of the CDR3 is TGCGCCAGCAGAGCCGGACCAGCCTCACCCCTCCACTTT. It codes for CASRAGPASPLHF.

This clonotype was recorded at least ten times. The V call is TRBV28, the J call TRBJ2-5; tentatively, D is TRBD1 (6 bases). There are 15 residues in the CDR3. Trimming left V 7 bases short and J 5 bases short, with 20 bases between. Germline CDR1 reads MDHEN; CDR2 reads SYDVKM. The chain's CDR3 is CASNLVQGLKETQYF. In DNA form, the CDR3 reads TGTGCCAGCAACCTAGTGCAGGGGCTGAAGGAGACCCAGTACTTC.

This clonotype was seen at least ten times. This chain's CDR3 is CASSGRANEQFF. The CDR3 DNA follows: TGTGCCAGCAGCGGGAGGGCCAATGAGCAGTTCTTC. The chain links TRBV2 to TRBJ2-1; 8 bases agree with TRBD2. The CDR3 length is 12 residues. V was clipped by 6 bases and J by 6 bases; unmatched bases: 1. Per germline, CDR1 SNHLY and CDR2 FYNNEI.

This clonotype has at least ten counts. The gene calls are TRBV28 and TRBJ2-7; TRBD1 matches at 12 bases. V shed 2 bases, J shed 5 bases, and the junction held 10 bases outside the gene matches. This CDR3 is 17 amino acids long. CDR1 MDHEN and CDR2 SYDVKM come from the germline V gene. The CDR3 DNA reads TGTGCCAGCAGTTTAGATTCCGGGACAGGGGGCAGGAACGAGCAGTACTTC. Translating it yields CASSLDSGTGGRNEQYF.

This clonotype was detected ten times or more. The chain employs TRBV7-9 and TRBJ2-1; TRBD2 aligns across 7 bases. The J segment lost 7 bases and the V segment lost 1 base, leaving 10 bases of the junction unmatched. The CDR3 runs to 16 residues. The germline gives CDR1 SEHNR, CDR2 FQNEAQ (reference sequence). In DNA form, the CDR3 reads TGTGCCAGCAGCTTAGAGGGAGGGCCTCGGGGAAATGAGCAGTTCTTC. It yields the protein CASSLEGGPRGNEQFF.

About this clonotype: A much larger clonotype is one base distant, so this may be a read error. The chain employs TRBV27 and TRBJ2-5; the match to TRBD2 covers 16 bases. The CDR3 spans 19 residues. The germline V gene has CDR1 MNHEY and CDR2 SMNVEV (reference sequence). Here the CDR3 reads CTSSLRSGTSGRAGETQYF. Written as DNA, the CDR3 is TGTACCAGCAGTTTACGTTCCGGGACTAGCGGGAGGGCCGGAGAGACCCAGTACTTC.

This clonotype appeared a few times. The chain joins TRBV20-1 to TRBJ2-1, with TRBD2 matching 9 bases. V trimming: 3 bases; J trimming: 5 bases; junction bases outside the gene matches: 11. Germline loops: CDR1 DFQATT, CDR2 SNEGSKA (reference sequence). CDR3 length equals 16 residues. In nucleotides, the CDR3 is TGCAGTGCTAGGGGCCTGGCGGGAGGGCTGGACAATGAGCAGTTCTTC. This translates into CSARGLAGGLDNEQFF.

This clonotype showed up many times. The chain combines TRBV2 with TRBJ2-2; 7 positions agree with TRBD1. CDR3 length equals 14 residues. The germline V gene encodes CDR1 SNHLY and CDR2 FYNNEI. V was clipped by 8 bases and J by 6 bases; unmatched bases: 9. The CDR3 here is CASLRGSQPGELFF. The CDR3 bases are TGTGCCAGCCTCAGGGGGAGTCAGCCCGGGGAGCTGTTTTTT.

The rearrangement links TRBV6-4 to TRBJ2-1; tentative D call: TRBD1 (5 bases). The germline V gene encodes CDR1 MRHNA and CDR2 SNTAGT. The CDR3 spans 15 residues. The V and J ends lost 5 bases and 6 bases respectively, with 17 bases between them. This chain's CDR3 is CASSLMGPTVNEQFF. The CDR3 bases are TGTGCCAGCAGTCTAATGGGGCCTACGGTCAATGAGCAGTTCTTC.

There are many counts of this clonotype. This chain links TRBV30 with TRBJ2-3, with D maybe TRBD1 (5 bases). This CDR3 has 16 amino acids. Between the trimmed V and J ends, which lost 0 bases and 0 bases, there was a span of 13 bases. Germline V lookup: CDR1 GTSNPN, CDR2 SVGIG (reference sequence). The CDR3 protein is CAWSVGSRASTDTQYF. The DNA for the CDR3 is TGTGCCTGGAGTGTTGGCTCCAGGGCTAGCACAGATACGCAGTATTTT.

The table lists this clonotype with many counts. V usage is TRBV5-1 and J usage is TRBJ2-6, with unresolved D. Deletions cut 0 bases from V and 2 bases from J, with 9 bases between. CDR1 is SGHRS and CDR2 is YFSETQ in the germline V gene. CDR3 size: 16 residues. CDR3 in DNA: TGCGCCAGCAGCTTGGGACTTACAACTGGGGCCAACGTCCTGACTTTC. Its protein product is CASSLGLTTGANVLTF.

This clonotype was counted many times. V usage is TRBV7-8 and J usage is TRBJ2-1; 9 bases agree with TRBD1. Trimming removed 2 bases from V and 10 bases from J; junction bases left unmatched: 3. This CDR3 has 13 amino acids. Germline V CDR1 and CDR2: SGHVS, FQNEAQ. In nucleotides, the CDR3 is TGTGCCAGCAGCTTATCAGACAGGGGGGAGCAGTTCTTC. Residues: CASSLSDRGEQFF.